This T cell receptor (beta chain) was captured in a study of memory CD4+ T cells and cytomegalovirus serostatus. This clone was recorded only once. Assay used: immunoSEQ multiplex PCR; TCRdb lists only in-frame clones, some missing. In the table there are tens of thousands of clones, roughly four fifths of which are singletons. V gave up 7 bases and J gave up 4 bases, with 11 bases separating them. This CDR3 has 13 residues. CDR1 is SEHNR, CDR2 FQNEAQ, per germline (reference sequence). The sort gate was single viable CD3+CD4+CD8-CD45RO+ cells for memory CD4+ T cells. Sequenced: memory CD4+ T cells from blood. This receptor was obtained from an adult in good health and CMV-seronegative. V gene TRBV7-9 combines with J gene TRBJ1-5; tentative D call: TRBD1 (5 bases). The CDR3 spells CASTREGNQPQHF. The CDR3 DNA reads as TGTGCCAGCACCAGGGAAGGAAATCAGCCCCAGCATTTT.